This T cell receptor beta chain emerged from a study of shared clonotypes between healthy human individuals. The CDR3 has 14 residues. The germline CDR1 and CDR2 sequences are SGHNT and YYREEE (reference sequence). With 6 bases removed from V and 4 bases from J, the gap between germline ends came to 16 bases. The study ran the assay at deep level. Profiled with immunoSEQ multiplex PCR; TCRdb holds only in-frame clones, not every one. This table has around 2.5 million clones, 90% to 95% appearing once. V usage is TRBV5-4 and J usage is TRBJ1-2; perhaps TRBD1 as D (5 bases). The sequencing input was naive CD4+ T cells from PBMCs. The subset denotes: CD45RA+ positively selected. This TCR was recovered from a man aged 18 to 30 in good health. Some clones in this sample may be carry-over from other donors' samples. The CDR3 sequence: CASKPVDRPYGYTF. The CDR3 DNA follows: TGTGCCAGCAAGCCTGTTGACAGACCCTATGGCTACACCTTC.